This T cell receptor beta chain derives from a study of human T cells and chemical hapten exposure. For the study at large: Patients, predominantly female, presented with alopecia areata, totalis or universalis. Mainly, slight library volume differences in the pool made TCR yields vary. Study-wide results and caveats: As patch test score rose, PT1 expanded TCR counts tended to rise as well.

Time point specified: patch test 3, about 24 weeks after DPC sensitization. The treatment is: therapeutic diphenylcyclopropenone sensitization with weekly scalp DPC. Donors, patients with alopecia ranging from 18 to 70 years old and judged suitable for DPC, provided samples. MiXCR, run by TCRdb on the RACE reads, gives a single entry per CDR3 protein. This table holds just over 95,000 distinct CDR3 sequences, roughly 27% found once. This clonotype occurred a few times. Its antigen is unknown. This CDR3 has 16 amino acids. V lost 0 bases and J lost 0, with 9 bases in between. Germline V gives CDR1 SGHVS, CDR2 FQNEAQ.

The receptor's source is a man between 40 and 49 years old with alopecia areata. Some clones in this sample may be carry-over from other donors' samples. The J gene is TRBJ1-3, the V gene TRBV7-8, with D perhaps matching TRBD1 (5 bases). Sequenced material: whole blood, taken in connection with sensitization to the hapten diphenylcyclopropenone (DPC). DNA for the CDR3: TGTGCCAGCAGCTTAGCGGCAGGGCTCTCTGGAAACACCATATATTTT. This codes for CASSLAAGLSGNTIYF.